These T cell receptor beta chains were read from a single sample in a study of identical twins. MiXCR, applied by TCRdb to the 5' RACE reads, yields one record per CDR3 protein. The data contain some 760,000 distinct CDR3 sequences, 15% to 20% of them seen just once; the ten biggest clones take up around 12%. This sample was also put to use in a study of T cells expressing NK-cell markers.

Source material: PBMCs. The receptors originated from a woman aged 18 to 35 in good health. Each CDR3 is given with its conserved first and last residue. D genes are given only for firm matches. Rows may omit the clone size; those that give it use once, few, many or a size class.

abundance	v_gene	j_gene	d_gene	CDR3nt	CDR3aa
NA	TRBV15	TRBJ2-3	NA	TGTGCCACCAGCAGAGATGGGATAGGCGTTGATACGCAGTATTTT	CATSRDGIGVDTQYF
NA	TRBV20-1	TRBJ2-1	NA	TGCAGTGCTAGAGAGGCTACCTACCTTCACAATGAGCAGTTCTTC	CSAREATYLHNEQFF
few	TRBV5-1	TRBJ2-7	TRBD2	TGCGCCAGCAGCTTGTTCGGACTAGCGGCCTCCTACGAGCAGTACTTC	CASSLFGLAASYEQYF
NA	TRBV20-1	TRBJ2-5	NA	TGCAGTGGGGTGAGGCAGCAAGAGACCCAGTACTTC	CSGVRQQETQYF
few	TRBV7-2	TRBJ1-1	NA	TGTGCCAGCAGCTTAGCCAGTGGGGCCACTTTCTTT	CASSLASGATFF
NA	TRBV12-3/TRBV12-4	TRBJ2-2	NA	TGTGCCAGCATCGCCACCGGGGAGCTGTTTTTT	CASIATGELFF
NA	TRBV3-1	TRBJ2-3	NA	TGTGCCAGCAGCATACAAGCGGGAGATACGCAGTATTTT	CASSIQAGDTQYF
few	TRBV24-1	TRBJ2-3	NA	TGTGCCACCAGTGAATTTGGGGCCGGGAAGACAGATACGCAGTATTTT	CATSEFGAGKTDTQYF
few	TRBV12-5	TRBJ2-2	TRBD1	TGTGCTAGTGGCCCGAACAACCCGACAGGGGGTGGCACCGGGGAGCTGTTTTTT	CASGPNNPTGGGTGELFF
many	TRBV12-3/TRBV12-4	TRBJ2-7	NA	TGTGCCAGCAGCTCCCAACGAATTGAGGAAGTTCCCTACTACGAGCAGTACTTC	CASSSQRIEEVPYYEQYF
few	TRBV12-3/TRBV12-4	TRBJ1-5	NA	TGTGCCAGCAGTTTACATTTGGGCAGCAATCAGCCCCAGCATTTT	CASSLHLGSNQPQHF
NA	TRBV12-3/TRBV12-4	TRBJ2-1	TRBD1	TGTGCCAGCAGTCCTCCCCGGGACAGGGGGCGGAATGAGCAGTTCTTC	CASSPPRDRGRNEQFF
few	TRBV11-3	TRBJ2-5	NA	TGTGCCAGCAGCCCCGCGGGGCGGAACCAAGAGACCCAGTACTTC	CASSPAGRNQETQYF
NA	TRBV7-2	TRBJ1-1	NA	TGTGCCAGCAGCCCACAGCCGAACACTGAAGCTTTCTTT	CASSPQPNTEAFF
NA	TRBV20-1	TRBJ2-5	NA	TGCAGTGCGCGCCATAGAACACGGGACTCCCAAGAGACCCAGTACTTC	CSARHRTRDSQETQYF
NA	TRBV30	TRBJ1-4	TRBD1	TGTGCCTGGGAACCCGGGACAGGGGATGAAAAACTGTTTTTT	CAWEPGTGDEKLFF
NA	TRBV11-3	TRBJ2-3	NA	TGTGCCAGCAGCTTAGTTGGGGTTGCCTACACAGATACGCAGTATTTT	CASSLVGVAYTDTQYF
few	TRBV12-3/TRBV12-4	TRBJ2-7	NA	TGTGCCAGCAGATACTCGCTTGGGACCTACGAGCAGTACTTC	CASRYSLGTYEQYF
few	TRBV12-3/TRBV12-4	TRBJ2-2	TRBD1	TGTGCCAGCAGTTTTGCCGGGACAGTCACCGGGGAGCTGTTTTTT	CASSFAGTVTGELFF
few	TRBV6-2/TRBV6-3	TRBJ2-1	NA	TGTGCCAGCAGTGTCCTCGATGAGCAGTTCTTC	CASSVLDEQFF
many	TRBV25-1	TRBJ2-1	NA	TGTGCCAGCAGTGACCCTCGAGCGGGTAACAATGAGCAGTTCTTC	CASSDPRAGNNEQFF
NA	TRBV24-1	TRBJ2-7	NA	TGTGCCACCATAATCGGAGGAACCTACGAGCAGTACTTC	CATIIGGTYEQYF
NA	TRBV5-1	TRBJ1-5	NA	TGCGCCAGCAGCTTGGGGGACGGACGCAATCAGCCCCAGCATTTT	CASSLGDGRNQPQHF
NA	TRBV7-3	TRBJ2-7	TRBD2	TGTGCCAGCAGCCCGGGACTAGAAGTAGAGCAGTACTTC	CASSPGLEVEQYF
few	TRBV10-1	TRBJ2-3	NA	TGCGCCAGCAGTCCCTTGAAGGGGACAGATACGCAGTATTTT	CASSPLKGTDTQYF
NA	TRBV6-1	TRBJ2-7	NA	TGTGCCAGCAGCAACGACGGCGTCTCCTACGAGCAGTACTTC	CASSNDGVSYEQYF
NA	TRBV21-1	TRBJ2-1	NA	TGTGCCAGCAGCGGACCCCGAGCGGGAGGGCCGAATGAGCAGTTCTTC	CASSGPRAGGPNEQFF
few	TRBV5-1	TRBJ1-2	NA	TGCGCCAGCAGCACTAACGGTTTTGGCTACACCTTC	CASSTNGFGYTF
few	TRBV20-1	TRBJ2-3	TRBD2	TGCAGTGCTAGGAGACTAGCGGGAGCAAGCACAGATACGCAGTATTTT	CSARRLAGASTDTQYF